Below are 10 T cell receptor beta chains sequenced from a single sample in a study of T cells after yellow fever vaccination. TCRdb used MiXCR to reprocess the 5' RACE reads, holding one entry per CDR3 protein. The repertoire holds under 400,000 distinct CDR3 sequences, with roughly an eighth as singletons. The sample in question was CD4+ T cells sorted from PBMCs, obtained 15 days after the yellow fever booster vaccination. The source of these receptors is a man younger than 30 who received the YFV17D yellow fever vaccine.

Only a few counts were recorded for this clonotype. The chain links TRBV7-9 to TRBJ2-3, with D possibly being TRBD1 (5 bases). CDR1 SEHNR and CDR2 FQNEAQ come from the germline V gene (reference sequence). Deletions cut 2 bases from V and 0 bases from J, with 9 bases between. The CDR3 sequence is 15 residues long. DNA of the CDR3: TGTGCCAGCAGCTTATGGGGCTCTAGCACAGATACGCAGTATTTT. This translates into CASSLWGSSTDTQYF.

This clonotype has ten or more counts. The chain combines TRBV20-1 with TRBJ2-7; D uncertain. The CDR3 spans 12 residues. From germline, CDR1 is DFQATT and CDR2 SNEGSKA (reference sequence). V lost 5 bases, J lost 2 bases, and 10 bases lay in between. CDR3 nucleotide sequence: TGCAGTGCTCGGCAAGGGCCCTACGAGCAGTACTTC. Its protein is CSARQGPYEQYF.

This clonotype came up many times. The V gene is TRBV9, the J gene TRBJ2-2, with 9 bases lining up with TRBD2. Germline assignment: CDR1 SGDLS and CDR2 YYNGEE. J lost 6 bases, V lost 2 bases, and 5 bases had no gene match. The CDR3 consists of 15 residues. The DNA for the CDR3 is TGTGCCAGCAGCGTCTTAGCGGGGGTGCCCGGGGAGCTGTTTTTT. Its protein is CASSVLAGVPGELFF.

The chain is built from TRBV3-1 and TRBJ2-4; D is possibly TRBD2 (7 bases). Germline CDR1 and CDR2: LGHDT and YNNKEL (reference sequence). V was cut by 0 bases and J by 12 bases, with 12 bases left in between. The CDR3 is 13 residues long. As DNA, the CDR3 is TGTGCCAGCAGCCAAGAGGCGGGGGCGAGTCAGTACTTC. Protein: CASSQEAGASQYF.

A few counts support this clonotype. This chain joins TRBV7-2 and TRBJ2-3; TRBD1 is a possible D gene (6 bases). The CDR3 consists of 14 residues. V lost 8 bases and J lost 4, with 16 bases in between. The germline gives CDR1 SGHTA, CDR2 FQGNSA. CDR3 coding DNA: TGTGCCAGCTGGGGGCTAGCCGGAGCAGATACGCAGTATTTT. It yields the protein CASWGLAGADTQYF.

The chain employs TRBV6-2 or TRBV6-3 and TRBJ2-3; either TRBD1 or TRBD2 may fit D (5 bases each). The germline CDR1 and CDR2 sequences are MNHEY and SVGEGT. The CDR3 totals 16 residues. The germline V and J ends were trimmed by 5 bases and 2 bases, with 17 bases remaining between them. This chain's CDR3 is CASSPSTGLYTDTQYF. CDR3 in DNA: TGTGCCAGCAGTCCCTCGACGGGGCTGTACACAGATACGCAGTATTTT.

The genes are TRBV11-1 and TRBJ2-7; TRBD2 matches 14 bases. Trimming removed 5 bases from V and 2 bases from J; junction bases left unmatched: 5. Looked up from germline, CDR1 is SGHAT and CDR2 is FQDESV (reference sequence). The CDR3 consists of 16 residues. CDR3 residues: CASSRGLAGAPYEQYF. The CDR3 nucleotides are TGTGCCAGCAGCCGGGGACTAGCGGGGGCCCCCTACGAGCAGTACTTC.

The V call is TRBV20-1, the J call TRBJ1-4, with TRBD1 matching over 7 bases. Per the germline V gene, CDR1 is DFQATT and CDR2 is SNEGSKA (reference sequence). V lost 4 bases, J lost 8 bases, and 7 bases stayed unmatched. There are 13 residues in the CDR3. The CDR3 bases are TGCAGTGCTACTTCAGGGGGGGACGAAAAACTGTTTTTT. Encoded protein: CSATSGGDEKLFF.

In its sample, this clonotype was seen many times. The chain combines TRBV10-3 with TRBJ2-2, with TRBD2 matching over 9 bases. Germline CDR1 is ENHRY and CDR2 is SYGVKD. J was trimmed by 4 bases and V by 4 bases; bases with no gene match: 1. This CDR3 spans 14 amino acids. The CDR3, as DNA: TGTGCCATCAGTGTACTAGCGGGCACCGGGGAGCTGTTTTTT. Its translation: CAISVLAGTGELFF.

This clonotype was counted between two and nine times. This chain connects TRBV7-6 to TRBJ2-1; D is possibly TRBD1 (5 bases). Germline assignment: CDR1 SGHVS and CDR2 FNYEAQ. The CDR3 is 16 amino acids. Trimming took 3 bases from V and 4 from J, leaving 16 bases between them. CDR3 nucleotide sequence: TGTGCCAGCAGCTTCCAGGTCCCAAAGGGGTACAATGAGCAGTTCTTC. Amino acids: CASSFQVPKGYNEQFF.